This TCR beta chain is from a study of T cell responses to AZD1222 COVID-19 vaccine (dated by TCRdb to the early 2020s). For the study in its entirety: Because spike-specific TCR depth and breadth did not differ between the two schedules, AZD1222 recipients who got a second dose at roughly 4 weeks were pooled with those who got a second dose at roughly 12 weeks. Trial participants were enrolled into age subgroups of 18-55, 56-69 and 70-plus years, which contained 148, 28 and 57 TCR-sequenced participants, respectively. A total of 230 to 250 trial participants underwent TCR sequencing, of whom about 200 received two doses of AZD1222 and some 25 received two doses of the MenACWY control vaccine. Results the study describes overall, beyond this receptor: Participants were mostly white British, with more females than males. The authors suggested clonal diversity may have been underestimated. Because no day 14 peak-response samples were available, repertoires were characterized only after the peak T cell response. Conclusions about previously exposed vaccinees are limited because only 5 or 6 AZD1222 recipients were SARS-CoV-2 seropositive at baseline. The 56-69-year group was small, and its depth increase did not reach significance, likely because of low power. CD4 TCRs associated with the vaccine covered the entire spike protein, and the dominant responses were in regions 160-218 and 743-854. After two AZD1222 doses, spike-specific TCR breadth and depth were significantly higher than at day 0 and than in MenACWY recipients. Nearly half of unique spike-specific TCRs reportedly recognized epitopes outside regions mutated in the B.1.351 and B.1.1.7 variants.

From the cysteine up to the phenylalanine, the CDR3 has a length of 14 residues. CDR3 DNA is the only sequence kept; it has 42 bases, read in frame from the first base. Germline trimming amounts to 0 bases on V and 6 bases on J, with 2 as the count of junction bases outside the gene matches. CDR1 and CDR2, looked up from the germline V gene (reference sequence), are GTSNPN and SVGIG. The sample's time point, from its label and the paper: baseline before first vaccination. The vaccinee samples were drawn from two UK trials, COV001 and COV002, one of which was a single-blind randomized controlled phase 2/3 trial testing AZD1222 (ChAdOx1 nCoV-19) in healthy adults. For TCRbeta chain sequencing, PBMC samples from trial participants were taken at day 0 and at day 28 after the second dose. With respect to this clone: Its antigen is still unknown. Per-nucleotide qualities are absent, and no much larger clonotype sits a single base away.

The CDR3 regions of human TCRbeta chains were analyzed by immunosequencing. On the study's bioinformatics: Repertoire TCRs were checked for matches against a reference library of SARS-CoV-2-specific TCRs that had been generated using the MIRA antigen-specificity platform. Breadth was defined as the fraction of unique TCRs that were SARS-CoV-2-associated, and depth was defined as the fraction of total T cells that were SARS-CoV-2-associated. Each spike-specific TCR was assigned to its reactive spike region and to a CD4 or CD8 class using the MIRA data. Log10-transformed breadth and depth values were compared by one-way ANOVA with Sidak's multiple comparisons tests. Drawn from immuneACCESS, this table holds only the in-frame rearrangements with V and J called that TCRdb kept. Clones are partly lost; checked studies trace under half to an unresolved V gene and leave the rest unexplained. D and trimming were read from the DNA, whereas the V and J calls and clone size are those reported in that table. The sample profile shows 100,000 to 150,000 clones; 88% of them were found once. The ten largest account for roughly 4.5% of the sample.

This chain joins TRBV30 to TRBJ1-6, with 7 middle bases fitting TRBD1. The specimen comprised peripheral blood, sampled on day 0 of AZD1222 vaccination. This receptor was taken from an adult in good health. The DNA reads TGTGCCTGGAGTGTAGCAGGGGGTAATTCACCCCTCCACTTT. The encoded protein is CAWSVAGGNSPLHF.